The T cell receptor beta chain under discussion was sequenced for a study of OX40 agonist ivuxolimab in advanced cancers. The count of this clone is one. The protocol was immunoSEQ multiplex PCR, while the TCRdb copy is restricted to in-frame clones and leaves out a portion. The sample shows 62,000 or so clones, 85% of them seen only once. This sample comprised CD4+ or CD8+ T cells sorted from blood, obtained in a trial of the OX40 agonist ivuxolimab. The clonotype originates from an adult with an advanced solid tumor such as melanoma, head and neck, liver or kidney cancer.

CDR3 loop: CASSSTSGNEQYF. CDR3 DNA sequence: TGTGCCAGCAGCTCCACTAGCGGGAACGAGCAGTACTTC. The chain employs TRBV7-3 and TRBJ2-7; 10 bases match TRBD2. Trimming cost V 4 bases and J 5 bases; bases outside gene matches: 2. Germline V gene lookup returns CDR1 SGHTA and CDR2 FQGTGA. The CDR3 consists of 13 residues. The complete variable domain, with remaining parts taken from reference TRBV7-3 and TRBJ2-7, reads GAGVSQTPSNKVTEKGKYVELRCDPISGHTALYWYRQSLGQGPEFLIYFQGTGAADDSGLPNDRFFAVRPEGSVSTLKIQRTERGDSAVYLCASSSTSGNEQYFGPGTRLTVT.